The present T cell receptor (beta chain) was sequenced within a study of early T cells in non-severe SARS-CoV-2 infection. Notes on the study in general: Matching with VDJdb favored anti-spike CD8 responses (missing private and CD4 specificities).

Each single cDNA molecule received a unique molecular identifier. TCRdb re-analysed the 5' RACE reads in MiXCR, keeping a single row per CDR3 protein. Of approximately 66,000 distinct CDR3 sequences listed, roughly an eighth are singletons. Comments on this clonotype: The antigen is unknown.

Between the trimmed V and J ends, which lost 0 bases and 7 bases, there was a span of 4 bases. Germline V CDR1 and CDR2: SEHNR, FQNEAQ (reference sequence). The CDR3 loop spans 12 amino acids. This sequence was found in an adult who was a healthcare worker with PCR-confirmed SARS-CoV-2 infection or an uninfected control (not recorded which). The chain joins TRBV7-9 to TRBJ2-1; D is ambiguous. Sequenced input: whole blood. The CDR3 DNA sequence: TGTGCCAGCAGCTTAGCGAGGAATGAGCAGTTCTTC. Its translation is CASSLARNEQFF.